Below, 32 T cell receptor beta chains from the same sample are listed, as sequenced in a study of blood T cell repertoires in COVID-19. TCRdb keeps only in-frame clones here, not all; method: immunoSEQ multiplex PCR. Here the sample spans 200,000 to 250,000 clones, more than 80% being singletons. The source material was PBMCs or T cells enriched from blood (not recorded which). All receptors come from a man in his forties or fifties who had recovered from COVID-19.

The chain is built from TRBV18 and TRBJ2-1; TRBD1 is a possible D gene (5 bases). Germline V gene sequence: CDR1 KGHSH, CDR2 LQKENI. V lost 5 bases, J lost 0 bases, and 11 bases lay in between. This CDR3 has 15 residues. The CDR3 is CASSTRASSYNEQFF. CDR3 in DNA: TGTGCCAGCTCAACCAGGGCCAGCTCCTACAATGAGCAGTTCTTC.

The chain couples TRBV5-1 to TRBJ2-3; 7 bases are a match to TRBD1. There are 13 residues in the CDR3. V gave up 8 bases and J gave up 0 bases; unmatched junction bases: 3. CDR1 and CDR2 from the germline V gene are SGHRS and YFSETQ. The CDR3 here is CASRDSSTDTQYF. Here the CDR3 DNA reads TGCGCCAGTCGGGACAGTAGCACAGATACGCAGTATTTT.

The CDR3 region is CASSINGYTGELFF. CDR3 DNA sequence: TGTGCCAGTAGTATAAACGGTTACACCGGGGAGCTGTTTTTT. V is TRBV19 and J is TRBJ2-2; D is undetermined. Germline assignment: CDR1 LNHDA and CDR2 SQIVND (reference sequence). The CDR3 runs 14 residues. The germline V and J ends were trimmed by 2 bases and 3 bases, with 7 bases remaining between them.

This chain links TRBV20-1 with TRBJ2-1; D unresolved. The CDR3 sequence is 10 residues long. The germline V gene has CDR1 DFQATT and CDR2 SNEGSKA (reference sequence). Trimming removed 3 bases at V and 7 bases at J, with 4 bases between. The CDR3, as DNA: TGCAGTGCTAGTCGGAATGAGCAGTTCTTC. It codes for CSASRNEQFF.

V and J are TRBV28 and TRBJ2-1, with D possibly TRBD2 on 6 matching bases. The CDR3 runs 16 residues. Deletions cut 8 bases from V and 0 bases from J, with 17 bases between. Germline V gives CDR1 MDHEN, CDR2 SYDVKM. The CDR3 is CASGSVEGRSYNEQFF. The CDR3 coding sequence is TGTGCCAGCGGCTCCGTGGAGGGCCGCTCCTACAATGAGCAGTTCTTC.

A few counts support this clone. The chain recombines TRBV24-1 with TRBJ2-3; 7 bases agree with TRBD2. J gave up 1 base and V 9 bases, and 3 bases lay outside the gene matches. The CDR3 sequence is 13 residues long. Germline V gene lookup returns CDR1 KGHDR and CDR2 SFDVKD. CDR3 protein: CATRDYRTDTQYF. The DNA for the CDR3 is TGTGCCACCCGGGACTACCGCACAGATACGCAGTATTTT.

The chain recombines TRBV5-1 with TRBJ1-1; TRBD1 agrees at 8 bases. Germline V gene lookup returns CDR1 SGHRS and CDR2 YFSETQ. The ends lost 1 base at V and 0 bases at J; junction bases unmatched: 5. CDR3 length: 16 residues. The CDR3 bases are TGCGCCAGCAGCTTGCGGCAGGGGGCTTTGAACACTGAAGCTTTCTTT. Encoded protein: CASSLRQGALNTEAFF.

This sequence joins TRBV6-1 and TRBJ1-5; D perhaps matches TRBD1 (5 bases). V lost 2 bases and J 2 bases, leaving 13 bases between the germline ends. Germline-derived CDR1 and CDR2 are MNHNS and SASEGT. The CDR3 is 16 amino acids. The CDR3 DNA reads TGTGCCAGCAGTGAATCTAGGGGATCCGGCAATCAGCCCCAGCATTTT. As protein: CASSESRGSGNQPQHF.

The gene calls are TRBV5-6 and TRBJ2-7; 9 bases agree with TRBD1. This CDR3 has 15 residues. Germline-derived CDR1 and CDR2 are SGHDT and YYEEEE. Trimming removed 5 bases from V and 2 bases from J; junction bases left unmatched: 8. The chain's CDR3 is CASRAGGQGTYEQYF. The CDR3 region has the DNA TGTGCCAGCAGGGCCGGAGGACAGGGGACCTACGAGCAGTACTTC. Full variable domain (outside the CDR3, taken from reference TRBV5-6 and TRBJ2-7): DAGVTQSPTHLIKTRGQQVTLRCSPKSGHDTVSWYQQALGQGPQFIFQYYEEEERQRGNFPDRFSGHQFPNYSSELNVNALLLGDSALYLCASRAGGQGTYEQYFGPGTRLTVT.

The gene calls are TRBV3-1 (or the pseudogene TRBV3-2) and TRBJ2-7; D remains unclear. Per the germline V gene, CDR1 is LGHDT and CDR2 is YNNKEL (reference sequence). Deletions cut 3 bases from V and 12 bases from J, with 15 bases between. This CDR3 is built from 12 residues. The CDR3 region has the DNA TGTGCCAGCAGCCACCTTCATCAATCGGTGTACTTC. Its translation: CASSHLHQSVYF.

The chain uses TRBV18 and TRBJ1-5; tentatively, D is TRBD1 (6 bases). The CDR3 runs 14 residues. Germline V CDR1 and CDR2: KGHSH, LQKENI. The V and J ends lost 2 bases and 6 bases respectively, with 11 bases between them. The CDR3 reads CASSPEQGPQPQHF. CDR3 coding DNA: TGTGCCAGCTCACCAGAGCAGGGGCCTCAGCCCCAGCATTTT.

V gene TRBV9 combines with J gene TRBJ2-3; no reliable D call. This CDR3 region has 15 residues. The germline V gene has CDR1 SGDLS and CDR2 YYNGEE. Trimming stripped 0 bases from V and 2 bases from J, with 10 bases between. The CDR3 sequence: CASSVGALPTDTQYF. The CDR3 region has the DNA TGTGCCAGCAGCGTAGGAGCCCTACCCACAGATACGCAGTATTTT.

The chain is built from TRBV5-1 and TRBJ2-1; tentatively, D is TRBD2 (5 bases). Per germline, CDR1 SGHRS and CDR2 YFSETQ. Trimming shortened V by 3 bases and J by 7 bases, and 8 bases separated the two germline ends. CDR3 length: 12 amino acids. The CDR3 loop reads CASSSEGNEQFF. DNA for the CDR3: TGCGCCAGCAGCTCCGAGGGAAATGAGCAGTTCTTC.

This sequence joins TRBV12-5 and TRBJ2-7; unclear D gene. This CDR3 has 12 amino acids. Germline loops: CDR1 LGHNT, CDR2 FRNRAP. Trimming removed 1 base from V and 9 bases from J, with 10 bases in between. CDR3 nucleotides: TGTGCTAGTGGTTTGGAGACATTCGGGCAGTACTTC. Its protein product is CASGLETFGQYF.

The V call is TRBV12-3 or TRBV12-4, the J call TRBJ1-5; unclear D gene. The CDR3 length is 13 residues. V dropped 2 bases and J dropped 5 bases, with 7 bases sitting between them. This CDR3 is CASSLTEYQPQHF. CDR3 bases: TGTGCCAGCAGTTTAACGGAGTATCAGCCCCAGCATTTT.

V usage is TRBV9 and J usage is TRBJ2-6; D not certain. Germline assignment: CDR1 SGDLS and CDR2 YYNGEE. The CDR3 consists of 14 residues. V gave up 0 bases and J gave up 2 bases, with 3 bases separating them. The chain's CDR3 is CASSVGPGANVLTF. In DNA, the CDR3 is TGTGCCAGCAGCGTAGGGCCTGGGGCCAACGTCCTGACTTTC.

The rearrangement joins TRBV6-1 to TRBJ1-5; D is unresolved. Germline loops: CDR1 MNHNS, CDR2 SASEGT. The CDR3 extends over 14 amino acids. V was shortened by 2 bases and J by 6 bases, with 11 bases between the two germline ends. CDR3 bases: TGTGCCAGCAGTGAAAATGAGGTTGGTCAGCCCCAGCATTTT. Its translation is CASSENEVGQPQHF.

On this clone itself: Other DNA sequences in this specimen translate into the identical CDR3. The chain couples TRBV5-4 to TRBJ1-4; D is uncertain. From germline, CDR1 is SGHNT and CDR2 YYREEE (reference sequence). Trimming cost V 0 bases and J 8 bases, with 5 bases left between them. The CDR3 has 12 amino acids. Here the CDR3 reads CASSLGSEKLFF. CDR3 nucleotide sequence: TGTGCCAGCAGCTTGGGTAGCGAAAAACTGTTTTTT.

This sequence joins TRBV4-1 and TRBJ1-1; tentative D call: TRBD1 (6 bases). Deletions cut 4 bases from V and 4 bases from J, with 10 bases between. Germline V lookup: CDR1 MGHRA, CDR2 YSYEKL. The CDR3 runs 13 residues. The CDR3 DNA is TGCGCCAGCAGCCCGGAAGGGGGCACTGAAGCTTTCTTT. Its protein is CASSPEGGTEAFF.

The gene calls are TRBV10-3 and TRBJ2-7; 16 nucleotides align to TRBD2. Trimming took 8 bases from V and 5 from J; bases not matched to a gene: 6. The CDR3 length is 15 residues. In germline, CDR1 is ENHRY, CDR2 SYGVKD. In DNA form, the CDR3 reads TGTGCCATCGGACGGGGACTAGCGGGAGGGGACGAGCAGTACTTC. It specifies CAIGRGLAGGDEQYF.

Comment on this clone: The identical CDR3 is also encoded by other nucleotide sequences in the sample. The CDR3: CAISGDRGNTEAFF. In nucleotides, the CDR3 is TGTGCCATCAGTGGGGACAGGGGGAACACTGAAGCTTTCTTT. The chain carries TRBV10-3 and TRBJ1-1; 10 bases fit TRBD1. From germline, CDR1 is ENHRY and CDR2 SYGVKD. The CDR3 is 14 amino acids. V trimming: 4 bases; J trimming: 1 base; junction bases outside the gene matches: 0.

The chain uses TRBV6-5 and TRBJ2-1; D is possibly TRBD2 (5 bases). Trimming took off 7 bases at V and 1 base at J, with 11 bases between the two ends. CDR3 size: 14 residues. Germline values: CDR1 MNHEY, CDR2 SVGAGI. CDR3 nucleotide sequence: TGTGCCAGCAAAGCCTCGGGGTCCTACAATGAGCAGTTCTTC. Its translation: CASKASGSYNEQFF.

The chain employs TRBV5-1 and TRBJ1-2; possible D gene TRBD1, 6 bases. This CDR3 spans 16 amino acids. Germline CDR1 and CDR2: SGHRS and YFSETQ. Between the trimmed V and J ends, which lost 2 bases and 4 bases, there was a span of 18 bases. CDR3: CASSFGQTIKGYGYTF. Here the CDR3 DNA reads TGCGCCAGCAGCTTTGGACAGACTATCAAGGGCTATGGCTACACCTTC.

The V gene is TRBV3-1 (or the pseudogene TRBV3-2), the J gene TRBJ2-1; TRBD1 agrees at 10 bases. From germline, CDR1 is LGHDT and CDR2 YNNKEL (reference sequence). The CDR3 is made up of 16 amino acids. Trimming removed 4 bases from V and 2 bases from J; junction bases left unmatched: 5. DNA of the CDR3: TGTGCCAGCAGCCTTTCCGGACAGGGGGCCTACAATGAGCAGTTCTTC. Its protein is CASSLSGQGAYNEQFF.

V and J are TRBV10-3 and TRBJ1-1; 7 bases agree with TRBD1. V lost 5 bases, J lost 4 bases, and 4 bases stayed unmatched. This CDR3 is 13 amino acids long. Germline V gene sequence: CDR1 ENHRY, CDR2 SYGVKD. DNA of the CDR3: TGTGCCATCAGTACCGGGACAGTCACTGAAGCTTTCTTT. This translates into CAISTGTVTEAFF.

The CDR3, as DNA: TGTGCCATCAGTGGGCCACAGGGGGCGAGGACTGAAGCTTTCTTT. Amino acids: CAISGPQGARTEAFF. The chain uses TRBV10-3 and TRBJ1-1, with 9 nucleotides matching TRBD1. The CDR3 sequence is 15 residues long. Germline assignment: CDR1 ENHRY and CDR2 SYGVKD. V was pared by 4 bases and J by 5 bases, with 8 bases of the junction left unmatched.

This clone was detected once. V gene TRBV12-5 combines with J gene TRBJ1-3, with TRBD1 matching over 8 bases. V lost 6 bases and J lost 2; bases outside the gene matches: 6. CDR3 length equals 15 residues. Germline CDR1 LGHNT, CDR2 FRNRAP. The chain's CDR3 is CASGRGQGTGNTIYF. The CDR3 nucleotides are TGTGCTAGTGGCCGCGGACAGGGCACTGGAAACACCATATATTTT.

The genes are TRBV19 and TRBJ1-5; D might be TRBD1 (5 bases). The V gene's germline CDR1 is LNHDA and CDR2 SQIVND (reference sequence). Trimming left V 3 bases short and J 0 bases short, with 24 bases between. CDR3 length: 20 residues. The CDR3 sequence: CASSIEGGRVYSYSNQPQHF. CDR3 DNA: TGTGCCAGTAGTATTGAAGGCGGCAGGGTATACTCGTATAGCAATCAGCCCCAGCATTTT.

The chain recombines TRBV6-5 with TRBJ2-7, with TRBD1 identical over 7 bases. With 5 bases clipped from V and 4 bases from J, the junction kept 8 bases outside the gene matches. The CDR3 totals 14 residues. The germline V gene encodes CDR1 MNHEY and CDR2 SVGAGI. The CDR3 DNA reads as TGTGCCAGCAGTAGGGGGCCCCGCACGTACGAGCAGTACTTC. It codes for CASSRGPRTYEQYF.

The chain links TRBV12-3 or TRBV12-4 to TRBJ2-1; D gene unclear. V shed 3 bases and J shed 8 bases, with 5 bases lying between them. The CDR3 is made up of 11 amino acids. The chain's CDR3 is CASSFADEQFF. The CDR3 DNA reads as TGTGCCAGCAGTTTCGCGGATGAGCAGTTCTTC.

This rearrangement joins TRBV5-4 to TRBJ2-1; a weak D match, TRBD2 (7 bases). Germline V gene data show CDR1 as SGHNT and CDR2 as YYREEE (reference sequence). This CDR3 contains 15 residues. V was cut by 2 bases and J by 7 bases, with 16 bases left in between. Here the CDR3 reads CASSFRGGARNEQFF. The CDR3 DNA follows: TGTGCCAGCAGCTTTCGAGGGGGGGCTCGAAATGAGCAGTTCTTC. The entire variable domain, with the rest obtained from reference TRBV5-4 and TRBJ2-1, is as follows: ETGVTQSPTHLIKTRGQQVTLRCSSQSGHNTVSWYQQALGQGPQFIFQYYREEENGRGNFPPRFSGLQFPNYSSELNVNALELDDSALYLCASSFRGGARNEQFFGPGTRLTVL.

This clone was counted between two and nine times. This chain uses TRBV3-1 (or the pseudogene TRBV3-2) with TRBJ1-2, with D tentatively TRBD1 (6 bases). Germline loops: CDR1 LGHDT, CDR2 YNNKEL (reference sequence). CDR3 length: 15 amino acids. V lost 8 bases, J lost 4 bases, and 20 bases lay in between. The CDR3 spells CASAYLGGQSYGYTF. The CDR3 coding sequence is TGTGCCAGCGCCTACCTAGGTGGACAGTCCTATGGCTACACCTTC.